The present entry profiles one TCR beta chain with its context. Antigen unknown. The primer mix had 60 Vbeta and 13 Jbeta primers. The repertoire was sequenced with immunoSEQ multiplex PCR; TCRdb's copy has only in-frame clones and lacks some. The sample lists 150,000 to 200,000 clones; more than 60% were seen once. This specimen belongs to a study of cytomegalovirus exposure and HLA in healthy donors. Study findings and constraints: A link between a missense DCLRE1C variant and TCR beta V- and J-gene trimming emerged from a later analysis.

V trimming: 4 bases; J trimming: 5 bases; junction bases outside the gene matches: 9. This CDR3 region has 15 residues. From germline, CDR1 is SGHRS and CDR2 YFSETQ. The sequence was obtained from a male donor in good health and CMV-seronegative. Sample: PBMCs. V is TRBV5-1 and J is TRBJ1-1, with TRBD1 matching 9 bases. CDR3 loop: CASSPRPGTGTEAFF. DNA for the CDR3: TGCGCCAGCAGCCCTCGTCCCGGGACAGGGACTGAAGCTTTCTTT. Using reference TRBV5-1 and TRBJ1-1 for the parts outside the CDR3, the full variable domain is KAGVTQTPRYLIKTRGQQVTLSCSPISGHRSVSWYQQTPGQGLQFLFEYFSETQRNKGNFPGRFSGRQFSNSRSEMNVSTLELGDSALYLCASSPRPGTGTEAFFGQGTRLTVV.